The 8 T cell receptor beta chains in this list originate from one sample, sequenced in a study of CD8 T cells in ankylosing spondylitis. TCRdb recomputed calls from the 5' RACE reads with MiXCR, one row per CDR3 protein. Here the sample spans approximately 220,000 distinct CDR3 sequences, roughly 26% being singletons. Sequenced: blood, either unsorted or a sorted T cell fraction (not recorded which). Receptor source: a male donor with ankylosing spondylitis or in good health (not recorded which).

V is TRBV20-1 and J is TRBJ2-1; 10 bases line up with TRBD2. The germline V gene encodes CDR1 DFQATT and CDR2 SNEGSKA (reference sequence). The V gene end was trimmed by 0 bases and the J gene end by 5 bases; junction bases not matched to a gene: 10. The CDR3 has 17 amino acids. CDR3 coding DNA: TGCAGTGCTAGAGATCAAGGGAGCGGGAGGGGTAACAATGAGCAGTTCTTC. It encodes CSARDQGSGRGNNEQFF.

The CDR3 loop is CASSMPGWAYGYTF. In nucleotides, the CDR3 is TGTGCCAGCAGCATGCCAGGATGGGCGTATGGCTACACCTTC. This chain uses TRBV7-2 with TRBJ1-2; D is ambiguous. Between the trimmed V and J ends, which lost 5 bases and 5 bases, there was a span of 15 bases. The CDR3 extends over 14 amino acids. Germline-derived CDR1 and CDR2 are SGHTA and FQGNSA.

This clonotype was counted many times. The chain links TRBV7-2 to TRBJ1-6, with D tentatively TRBD1 (6 bases). The V gene's germline CDR1 is SGHTA and CDR2 FQGNSA. Between the trimmed V and J ends, which lost 5 bases and 4 bases, there was a span of 18 bases. The CDR3 totals 17 residues. DNA for the CDR3: TGTGCCAGCAGCCCCTACCCCCAGGGGAAGTATAATTCACCCCTCCACTTT. Amino acid sequence: CASSPYPQGKYNSPLHF.

This clonotype has ten or more counts. This sequence joins TRBV7-2 and TRBJ2-7, with a possible D match to TRBD2 (5 bases). The CDR3 runs 16 residues. Germline values: CDR1 SGHTA, CDR2 FQGNSA. V lost 1 base, J lost 5 bases, and 18 bases lay in between. CDR3 region: CASSLDGLARLHEQYF. DNA of the CDR3: TGTGCCAGCAGCTTAGATGGGCTCGCCAGACTACACGAGCAGTACTTC.

This clonotype was recorded at least ten times. This sequence joins TRBV3-1 and TRBJ1-1, with D perhaps TRBD1 (6 bases). Germline lookup yields CDR1 LGHDT and CDR2 YNNKEL (reference sequence). This CDR3 has 12 amino acids. With 4 bases removed from V and 8 bases from J, the gap between germline ends came to 11 bases. The DNA of the CDR3 is TGTGCCAGCAGCCCCACAGGGATCGAAGCTTTCTTT. As protein: CASSPTGIEAFF.

This clonotype was seen repeatedly, ten times or more. The rearrangement links TRBV28 to TRBJ2-2; D remains unclear. Germline V gene lookup returns CDR1 MDHEN and CDR2 SYDVKM. The CDR3 contains 19 residues. V was shortened by 2 bases and J by 2 bases, with 21 bases between the two germline ends. The CDR3 is CASSLTAPFRMINTGELFF. The CDR3 region has the DNA TGTGCCAGCAGTTTAACCGCCCCGTTTCGTATGATCAACACCGGGGAGCTGTTTTTT.

This clonotype has at least ten counts. The J gene is TRBJ1-6, the V gene TRBV12-3 or TRBV12-4; a weak D match, TRBD1 (6 bases). Trimming left V 5 bases short and J 9 bases short, with 14 bases between. The CDR3 sequence is 14 residues long. The CDR3 nucleotides are TGTGCCAGCAGTACACAGGGTTTGCGTTCACCCCTCCACTTT. This gives the protein CASSTQGLRSPLHF.

This clonotype was observed many times. V is TRBV4-3 and J is TRBJ2-1, with D possibly matching TRBD2 (5 bases). This CDR3 is 13 amino acids long. Germline assignment: CDR1 LGHNA and CDR2 YSLEER. V shed 0 bases and J shed 12 bases, with 12 bases lying between them. The CDR3 loop reads CASSQDSRVPQFF. DNA for the CDR3: TGCGCCAGCAGCCAAGATTCGAGGGTCCCGCAGTTCTTC.